These 31 T cell receptor beta chains originate from one sample sequenced in a study of cytomegalovirus exposure and HLA in healthy donors. With 60 Vbeta and 13 Jbeta primers, the PCR was carried out. TCRdb's copy holds only in-frame clones and misses some; the assay was immunoSEQ multiplex PCR. This table holds 200,000 to 300,000 clones, roughly four fifths found once. The sequencing input was PBMCs. These receptors were taken from a woman in her forties in good health and CMV-seropositive.

This clone was observed a handful of times. Other DNA sequences in the sample encode the same CDR3. The chain combines TRBV4-1 with TRBJ2-1, with 10 bases lining up with TRBD2. J lost 4 bases, V lost 0 bases, and 3 bases had no gene match. CDR3 length: 16 amino acids. CDR1 and CDR2 from the germline V gene are MGHRA and YSYEKL. The CDR3 reads CASSQEGTSDYNEQFF. The CDR3 nucleotides read TGCGCCAGCAGCCAAGAGGGGACTAGCGATTACAATGAGCAGTTCTTC.

This clone was counted a single time. The gene calls are TRBV9 and TRBJ2-3; 11 bases fit TRBD2. J lost 4 bases, V lost 3 bases, and 4 bases had no gene match. Germline V gives CDR1 SGDLS, CDR2 YYNGEE. CDR3 length: 15 amino acids. CDR3 loop: CASSGPGLAADTQYF. In DNA form, the CDR3 reads TGTGCCAGCAGCGGTCCGGGACTAGCGGCAGATACGCAGTATTTT.

This chain uses TRBV5-4 with TRBJ2-5; tentatively, D is TRBD1 (6 bases). The closer fit of TRBJ2-7 to the DNA end suggests the J call may be wrong. Germline CDR1 is SGHNT and CDR2 is YYREEE (reference sequence). The CDR3 is 16 amino acids. The CDR3 protein is CASSLVGGQLTYEQYF. The CDR3 bases are TGTGCCAGCAGCTTGGTGGGTGGACAGTTAACCTACGAGCAGTACTTC.

This chain uses TRBV10-3 with TRBJ1-5, with 9 bases aligning to TRBD1. The junction had 10 bases not matched to a gene; V was cut back by 10 bases and J by 3 bases. This CDR3 comprises 15 residues. From germline, CDR1 is ENHRY and CDR2 SYGVKD. The chain's CDR3 is CATGGGQGSNQPQHF. The CDR3 coding sequence is TGTGCCACAGGTGGAGGACAGGGGTCCAATCAGCCCCAGCATTTT.

The sample holds a few counts of this clone. The V gene is TRBV9, the J gene TRBJ2-2; TRBD1 matches at 10 bases. V was clipped by 0 bases and J by 4 bases; unmatched bases: 3. The CDR3 covers 16 residues. The germline V gene encodes CDR1 SGDLS and CDR2 YYNGEE. CDR3 coding DNA: TGTGCCAGCAGCGTAGGACAGGGGGCGACCACCGGGGAGCTGTTTTTT. Its protein product is CASSVGQGATTGELFF. Combining the CDR3 with reference TRBV9 and TRBJ2-2 gives the whole variable domain DSGVTQTPKHLITATGQRVTLRCSPRSGDLSVYWYQQSLDQGLQFLIQYYNGEERAKGNILERFSAQQFPDLHSELNLSSLELGDSALYFCASSVGQGATTGELFFGEGSRLTVL.

This chain connects TRBV9 to TRBJ2-7; 8 bases align to TRBD1. The length of the CDR3 is 14 residues. V lost 3 bases, J lost 2 bases, and 4 bases stayed unmatched. Germline V gene sequence: CDR1 SGDLS, CDR2 YYNGEE. CDR3 amino acids: CASSAAGGPYEQYF. As DNA, the CDR3 is TGTGCCAGCAGCGCAGCAGGGGGCCCCTACGAGCAGTACTTC.

The V and J genes are TRBV27 and TRBJ2-3; 7 bases align to TRBD2. Germline CDR1 and CDR2: MNHEY and SMNVEV (reference sequence). V gave up 7 bases and J gave up 4 bases; unmatched junction bases: 8. The CDR3 is 14 amino acids. The CDR3 nucleotides are TGTGCCAGCAAAGGCGGGAGTAGGTCAGATACGCAGTATTTT. Its translation is CASKGGSRSDTQYF.

This clone was seen a single time. The chain uses TRBV7-2 and TRBJ2-3; D is possibly TRBD2 (6 bases). The ends were cut back, 2 bases at V and 0 bases at J, with 9 bases in the middle. CDR1 is SGHTA and CDR2 is FQGNSA in the germline V gene. The CDR3 spans 15 residues. The CDR3, as DNA: TGTGCCAGCAGCTTACGGGAGAGTAGCACAGATACGCAGTATTTT. Protein sequence: CASSLRESSTDTQYF.

V gene TRBV29-1 combines with J gene TRBJ2-3; 10 bases align to TRBD2. The V and J ends lost 0 bases and 5 bases, in that order; junction bases with no gene match: 8. Germline CDR1 and CDR2: SQVTM and ANQGSEA. This CDR3 region has 16 residues. In DNA form, the CDR3 reads TGCAGCGTTGAAGAATCGGCTAGCGGGAGCCTAGATACGCAGTATTTT. This sequence encodes CSVEESASGSLDTQYF.

This CDR3 reads CASSLEGQNTEAFF. The CDR3 nucleotides read TGTGCCAGCAGCTTGGAGGGTCAGAACACTGAAGCTTTCTTT. This chain links TRBV7-9 with TRBJ1-1, with unresolved D. The germline gives CDR1 SEHNR, CDR2 FQNEAQ (reference sequence). V was clipped by 3 bases and J by 1 base, with 9 bases between them. This CDR3 has 14 residues.

This chain joins TRBV13 and TRBJ1-2; no reliable D call. V was trimmed by 2 bases and J by 5 bases, leaving 9 bases between them. The CDR3 is 13 residues long. Germline V gene lookup returns CDR1 PRHDT and CDR2 FYEKMQ (reference sequence). The CDR3 loop is CASSLKEIYGYTF. Written as DNA, the CDR3 is TGTGCCAGCAGCTTAAAGGAGATATATGGCTACACCTTC.

The CDR3 protein is CASSLEGGTYNEQFF. CDR3 nucleotides: TGTGCCAGCAGCTTAGAGGGAGGTACCTACAATGAGCAGTTCTTC. The chain is built from TRBV7-6 and TRBJ2-1; perhaps TRBD2 as D (6 bases). CDR3 length: 15 amino acids. V lost 1 base and J lost 2, with 9 bases in between. Germline values: CDR1 SGHVS, CDR2 FNYEAQ.

The gene calls are TRBV28 and TRBJ2-2, with unresolved D. Trimming pared 3 bases from V and 1 base from J, leaving 6 bases between. This CDR3 spans 14 amino acids. Germline values: CDR1 MDHEN, CDR2 SYDVKM. The CDR3 bases are TGTGCCAGCAGTTTGTCGGGGAACACCGGGGAGCTGTTTTTT. This encodes CASSLSGNTGELFF.

This clone was found a few times. The V and J genes are TRBV30 and TRBJ2-5; 8 positions agree with TRBD2. The V gene end was trimmed by 5 bases and the J gene end by 4 bases; junction bases not matched to a gene: 9. The germline CDR1 and CDR2 sequences are GTSNPN and SVGIG (reference sequence). This CDR3 region has 14 residues. CDR3 bases: TGTGCCTGGGGAGGGACTAGACTCGTAGAGACCCAGTACTTC. This encodes CAWGGTRLVETQYF.

The chain links TRBV4-3 to TRBJ1-1; 7 positions match TRBD1. Germline V gene lookup returns CDR1 LGHNA and CDR2 YSLEER. The CDR3 is 15 residues long. Losses at the gene ends were 3 bases for V and 3 bases for J; bases not matched to a gene: 7. The CDR3 DNA is TGCGCCAGCAGCCAGACGACAGGGATGGACACTGAAGCTTTCTTT. It is translated as CASSQTTGMDTEAFF.

The rearrangement links TRBV10-3 to TRBJ2-7, with 10 nucleotides matching TRBD1. This CDR3 comprises 14 residues. V was pared by 7 bases and J by 2 bases, with 5 bases of the junction left unmatched. Germline values: CDR1 ENHRY, CDR2 SYGVKD. CDR3 sequence reads: CAITGTGVAYEQYF. CDR3 bases: TGTGCCATCACCGGGACAGGGGTGGCCTACGAGCAGTACTTC.

The gene calls are TRBV11-3 and TRBJ2-1, with 7 bases lining up with TRBD1. CDR1 is SGHNT and CDR2 is YENEEA in the germline V gene. The V segment lost 5 bases and the J segment 2 bases; nucleotides outside the gene matches: 3. The CDR3 is made up of 14 amino acids. The CDR3: CASSPGTAYNEQFF. The CDR3 DNA reads as TGTGCCAGCAGCCCAGGGACAGCCTACAATGAGCAGTTCTTC.

This rearrangement joins TRBV30 to TRBJ2-4; 10 positions match TRBD2. The length of the CDR3 is 16 residues. J lost 6 bases, V lost 2 bases, and 10 bases had no gene match. Per the germline V gene, CDR1 is GTSNPN and CDR2 is SVGIG (reference sequence). CDR3 sequence: CAWSLSGRGPLNIQYF. The CDR3 DNA follows: TGTGCCTGGAGTTTAAGCGGGAGGGGTCCCTTAAACATTCAGTACTTC.

The chain uses TRBV10-3 and TRBJ2-1; 10 nucleotides agree with TRBD1. The germline CDR1 and CDR2 sequences are ENHRY and SYGVKD. The CDR3 runs to 20 residues. Trimming at V came to 6 bases and at J to 2 bases, leaving 19 bases not matched to a gene. CDR3 in amino acids: CAISAPGQGRSPIAYNEQFF. The CDR3 DNA follows: TGTGCCATCAGCGCCCCGGGACAGGGGCGGTCGCCGATTGCCTACAATGAGCAGTTCTTC.

The chain recombines TRBV28 with TRBJ1-3, with no clear D. The CDR3 loop spans 11 amino acids. CDR1 is MDHEN, CDR2 SYDVKM, per germline. V shed 8 bases and J shed 3 bases, with 5 bases lying between them. The CDR3 reads CASLGGNTIYF. DNA for the CDR3: TGTGCCAGCCTCGGTGGAAACACCATATATTTT.

V and J are TRBV9 and TRBJ2-7; 8 bases are shared with TRBD1. The germline V gene encodes CDR1 SGDLS and CDR2 YYNGEE. Trimming took 4 bases from V and 1 from J; bases not matched to a gene: 7. This CDR3 has 15 amino acids. CDR3 sequence reads: CASSFGQGLSYEQYF. CDR3 nucleotide sequence: TGTGCCAGCAGCTTTGGACAGGGCCTATCCTACGAGCAGTACTTC. The variable domain in full, with the rest retrieved from reference TRBV9 and TRBJ2-7, is DSGVTQTPKHLITATGQRVTLRCSPRSGDLSVYWYQQSLDQGLQFLIQYYNGEERAKGNILERFSAQQFPDLHSELNLSSLELGDSALYFCASSFGQGLSYEQYFGPGTRLTVT.

J is TRBJ2-5 and V is TRBV30, with TRBD1 matching 7 bases. The CDR3 length is 15 residues. After removal of 0 bases from V and 5 bases from J, the junction contained 9 bases not matched to a gene. The germline V gene encodes CDR1 GTSNPN and CDR2 SVGIG (reference sequence). In nucleotides, the CDR3 is TGTGCCTGGAGTGTCAGGGGGAGTTGGCAGGAGACCCAGTACTTC. It is translated as CAWSVRGSWQETQYF.

V gene TRBV28 combines with J gene TRBJ2-7; the D gene is possibly TRBD2 (7 bases). The CDR3 length is 13 residues. V shed 7 bases and J shed 3 bases, with 13 bases lying between them. Per the germline V gene, CDR1 is MDHEN and CDR2 is SYDVKM. The CDR3 DNA follows: TGTGCCAGCAACAGGGAGGGGCTCTACGAGCAGTACTTC. This codes for CASNREGLYEQYF.

This rearrangement joins TRBV20-1 to TRBJ1-1, with 11 bases matching TRBD1. CDR3 length: 11 amino acids. The V segment lost 6 bases and the J segment 10 bases; nucleotides outside the gene matches: 4. Germline V gene data show CDR1 as DFQATT and CDR2 as SNEGSKA (reference sequence). Here the CDR3 DNA reads TGCAGTGCGGGACAGGGGGAAGGAGCTTTCTTT. This codes for CSAGQGEGAFF.

The V call is TRBV5-5, the J call TRBJ1-6, with a tentative D call TRBD1 (5 bases). The CDR3 consists of 17 residues. Germline CDR1 and CDR2: SGHKS and YYEKEE (reference sequence). V lost 0 bases and J lost 1, with 11 bases in between. The CDR3 reads CASSLVTGGSYNSPLHF. The CDR3 nucleotides read TGTGCCAGCAGCTTGGTCACAGGTGGTTCCTATAATTCACCCCTCCACTTT.

The chain combines TRBV6-5 with TRBJ1-2, with D possibly matching TRBD1 (6 bases). Germline CDR1 MNHEY, CDR2 SVGAGI. The V gene lost 6 bases and the J gene lost 4 bases, with 21 bases spanning the gap. CDR3 length equals 16 residues. Here the CDR3 DNA reads TGTGCCAGCAGCTACCGCGAGGGGGGGAGAGGCTATGGCTACACCTTC. Protein: CASSYREGGRGYGYTF.

The V gene is TRBV7-2, the J gene TRBJ2-7, with D perhaps TRBD1 (5 bases). Trimming took off 3 bases at V and 0 bases at J, with 9 bases between the two ends. The CDR3 sequence is 14 residues long. Germline CDR1 and CDR2: SGHTA and FQGNSA. In nucleotides, the CDR3 is TGTGCCAGCAGCTTGATGACAGCCTCCTACGAGCAGTACTTC. This sequence encodes CASSLMTASYEQYF.

The V call is TRBV5-8, the J call TRBJ1-5; 8 bases fit TRBD1. J was trimmed by 1 base and V by 4 bases; bases with no gene match: 7. CDR3 length: 16 residues. The germline V gene has CDR1 SGHTS and CDR2 YDEGEE. DNA of the CDR3: TGTGCCAGCAGCCGAGGACAGGGTTCGAGCAATCAGCCCCAGCATTTT. It encodes CASSRGQGSSNQPQHF.

This clone was picked up a small number of times. The rearrangement uses TRBV29-1 and TRBJ1-1, with 8 nucleotides matching TRBD1. The trim removed 8 bases at V and 1 base at J, leaving 6 bases unmatched. The V gene's germline CDR1 is SQVTM and CDR2 ANQGSEA. The CDR3 loop spans 13 amino acids. The CDR3, as DNA: TGCAGCTACTCTGGGACAGGGAACACTGAAGCTTTCTTT. This translates into CSYSGTGNTEAFF.

The chain has TRBV9 and TRBJ2-3, with TRBD2 matching 11 bases. CDR3 length: 17 residues. Germline V lookup: CDR1 SGDLS, CDR2 YYNGEE. V shed 0 bases and J 2 bases; nucleotides not matched to a gene: 5. The CDR3 loop is CASSVAGTSGITDTQYF. CDR3 nucleotides: TGTGCCAGCAGCGTAGCCGGGACTAGCGGTATCACAGATACGCAGTATTTT.

The chain employs TRBV23-1 and TRBJ2-5, with a tentative D call TRBD1 (6 bases). TRBV23-1 is noted as an ORF with a role that remains uncertain. This CDR3 spans 16 amino acids. Trimming cost V 6 bases and J 2 bases, with 19 bases left between them. CDR3 in amino acids: CASRQKSGARQETQYF. The CDR3 DNA sequence: TGCGCCAGCAGGCAAAAATCAGGGGCGCGGCAAGAGACCCAGTACTTC.